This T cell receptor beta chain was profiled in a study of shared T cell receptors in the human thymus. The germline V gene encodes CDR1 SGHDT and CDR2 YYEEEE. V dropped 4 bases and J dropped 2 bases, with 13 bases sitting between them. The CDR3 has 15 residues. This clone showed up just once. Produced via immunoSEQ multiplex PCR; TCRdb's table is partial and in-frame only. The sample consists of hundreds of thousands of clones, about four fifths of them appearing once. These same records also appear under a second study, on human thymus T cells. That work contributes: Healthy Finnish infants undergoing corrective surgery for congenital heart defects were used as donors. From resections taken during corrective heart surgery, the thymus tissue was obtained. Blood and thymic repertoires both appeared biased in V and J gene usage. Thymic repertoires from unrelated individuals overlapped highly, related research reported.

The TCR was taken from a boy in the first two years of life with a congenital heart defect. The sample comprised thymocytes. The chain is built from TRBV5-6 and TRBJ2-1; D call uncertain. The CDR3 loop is CASSILLSTYNEQFF. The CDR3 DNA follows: TGTGCCAGCAGCATACTCCTTTCCACCTACAATGAGCAGTTCTTC.